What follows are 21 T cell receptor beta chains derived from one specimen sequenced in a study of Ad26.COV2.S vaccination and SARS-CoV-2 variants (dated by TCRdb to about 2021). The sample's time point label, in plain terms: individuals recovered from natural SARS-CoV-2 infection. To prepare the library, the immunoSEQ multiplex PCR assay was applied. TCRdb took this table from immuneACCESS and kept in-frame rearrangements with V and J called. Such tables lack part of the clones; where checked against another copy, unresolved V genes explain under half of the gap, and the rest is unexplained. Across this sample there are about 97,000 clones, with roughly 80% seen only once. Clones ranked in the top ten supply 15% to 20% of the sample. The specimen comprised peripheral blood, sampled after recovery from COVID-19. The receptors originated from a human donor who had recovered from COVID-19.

Written as DNA, the CDR3 is TGTGCCAGCAGCTTAGGGGACAATGAGCAGTTCTTC. It yields the protein CASSLGDNEQFF. This sequence joins TRBV7-9 and TRBJ2-1; D unclear. This CDR3 comprises 12 residues. CDR1 SEHNR and CDR2 FQNEAQ come from the germline V gene (reference sequence). Trimming took 1 base from V and 5 from J, leaving 3 bases between them.

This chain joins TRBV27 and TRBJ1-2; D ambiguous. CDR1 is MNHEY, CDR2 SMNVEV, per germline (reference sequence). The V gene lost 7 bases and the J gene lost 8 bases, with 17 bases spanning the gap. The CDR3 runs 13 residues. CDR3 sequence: CASKSGTLLGYTF. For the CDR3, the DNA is TGTGCCAGCAAATCCGGAACACTCCTGGGCTACACCTTC.

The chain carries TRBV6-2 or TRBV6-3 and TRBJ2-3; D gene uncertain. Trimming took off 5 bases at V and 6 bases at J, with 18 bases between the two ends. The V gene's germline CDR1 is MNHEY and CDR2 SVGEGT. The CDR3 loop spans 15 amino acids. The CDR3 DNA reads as TGTGCCAGCAGTCGGGCCAGCGAGAGTTCCGATACGCAGTATTTT. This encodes CASSRASESSDTQYF.

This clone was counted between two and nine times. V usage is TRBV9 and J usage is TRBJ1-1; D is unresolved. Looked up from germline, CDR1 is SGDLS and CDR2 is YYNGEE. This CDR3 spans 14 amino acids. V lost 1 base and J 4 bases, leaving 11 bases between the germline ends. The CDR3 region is CASSVSPGPTEAFF. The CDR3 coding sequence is TGTGCCAGCAGCGTAAGTCCCGGCCCCACTGAAGCTTTCTTT.

This CDR3 reads CASTSGRTATNEKLFF. For the CDR3, the DNA is TGTGCCAGTACTTCTGGCCGTACGGCAACTAATGAAAAACTGTTTTTT. The chain carries TRBV19 and TRBJ1-4, with no clear D. In germline, CDR1 is LNHDA, CDR2 SQIVND (reference sequence). Trimming cost V 7 bases and J 0 bases, with 15 bases left between them. The CDR3 loop spans 16 amino acids.

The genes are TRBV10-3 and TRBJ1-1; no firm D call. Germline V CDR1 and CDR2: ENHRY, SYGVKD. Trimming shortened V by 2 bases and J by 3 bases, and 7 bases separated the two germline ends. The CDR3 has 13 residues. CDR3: CAISERFDTEAFF. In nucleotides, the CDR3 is TGTGCCATCAGTGAGCGTTTTGACACTGAAGCTTTCTTT.

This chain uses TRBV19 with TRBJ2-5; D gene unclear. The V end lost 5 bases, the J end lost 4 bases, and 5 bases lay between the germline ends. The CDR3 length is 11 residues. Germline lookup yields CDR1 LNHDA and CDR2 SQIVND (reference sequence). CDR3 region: CASSSGETQYF. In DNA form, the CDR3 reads TGTGCCAGTAGTTCGGGAGAGACCCAGTACTTC.

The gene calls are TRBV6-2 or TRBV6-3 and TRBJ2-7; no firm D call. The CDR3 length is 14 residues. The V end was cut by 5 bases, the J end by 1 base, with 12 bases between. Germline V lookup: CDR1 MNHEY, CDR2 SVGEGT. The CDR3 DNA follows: TGTGCCAGCAGTAGAAGTTTTCCTTCCTACGAGCAGTACTTC. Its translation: CASSRSFPSYEQYF.

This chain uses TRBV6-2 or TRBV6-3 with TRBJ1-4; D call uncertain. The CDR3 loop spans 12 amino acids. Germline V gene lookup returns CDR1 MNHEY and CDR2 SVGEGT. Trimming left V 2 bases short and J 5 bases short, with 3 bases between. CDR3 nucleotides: TGTGCCAGCAGTTACGTAAATGAAAAACTGTTTTTT. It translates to CASSYVNEKLFF.

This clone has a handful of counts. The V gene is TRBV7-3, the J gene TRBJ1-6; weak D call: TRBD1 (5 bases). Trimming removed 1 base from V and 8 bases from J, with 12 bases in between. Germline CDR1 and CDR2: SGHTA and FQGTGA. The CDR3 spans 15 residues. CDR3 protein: CASSLSPGQHSPLHF. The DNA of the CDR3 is TGTGCCAGCAGCTTAAGCCCAGGGCAGCATTCACCCCTCCACTTT.

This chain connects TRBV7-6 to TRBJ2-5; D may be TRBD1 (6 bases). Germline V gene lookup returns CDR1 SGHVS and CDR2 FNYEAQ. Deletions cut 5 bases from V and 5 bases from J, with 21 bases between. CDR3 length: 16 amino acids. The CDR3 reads CASSRTVAGTKETQYF. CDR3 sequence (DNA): TGTGCCAGCAGCCGGACAGTAGCCGGGACGAAGGAGACCCAGTACTTC.

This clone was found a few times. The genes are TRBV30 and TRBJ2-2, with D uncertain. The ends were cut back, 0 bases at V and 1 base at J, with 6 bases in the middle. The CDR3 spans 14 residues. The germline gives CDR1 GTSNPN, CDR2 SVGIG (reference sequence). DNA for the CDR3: TGTGCCTGGAGTGTTACCAGGAACACCGGGGAGCTGTTTTTT. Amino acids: CAWSVTRNTGELFF. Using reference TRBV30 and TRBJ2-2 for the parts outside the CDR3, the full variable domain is SQTIHQWPATLVQPVGSPLSLECTVEGTSNPNLYWYRQAAGRGLQLLFYSVGIGQISSEVPQNLSASRPQDRQFILSSKKLLLSDSGFYLCAWSVTRNTGELFFGEGSRLTVL.

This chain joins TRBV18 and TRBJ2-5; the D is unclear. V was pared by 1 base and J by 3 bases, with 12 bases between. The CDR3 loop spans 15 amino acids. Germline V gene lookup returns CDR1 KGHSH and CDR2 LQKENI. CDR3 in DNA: TGTGCCAGCTCACCACGGGTGGGGATGGAAGAGACCCAGTACTTC. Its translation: CASSPRVGMEETQYF.

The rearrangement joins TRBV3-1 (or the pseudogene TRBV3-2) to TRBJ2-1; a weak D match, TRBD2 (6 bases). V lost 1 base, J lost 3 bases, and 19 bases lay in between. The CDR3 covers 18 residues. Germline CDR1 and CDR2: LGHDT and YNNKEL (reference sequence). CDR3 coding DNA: TGTGCCAGCAGCCAAGCTCCTCGGGGAGCGGGTGACTACAATGAGCAGTTCTTC. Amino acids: CASSQAPRGAGDYNEQFF.

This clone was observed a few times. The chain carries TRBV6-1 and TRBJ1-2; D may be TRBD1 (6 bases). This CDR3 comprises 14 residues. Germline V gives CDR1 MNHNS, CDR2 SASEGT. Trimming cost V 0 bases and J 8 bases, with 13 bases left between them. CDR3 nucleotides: TGTGCCAGCAGTGAAGCGGCAGGGGAAGGAGGCTACACCTTC. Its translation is CASSEAAGEGGYTF.

The CDR3: CASSLFGRPDRGLDYTF. Here the CDR3 DNA reads TGTGCCAGCAGTTTATTTGGCCGCCCCGACAGGGGGCTCGACTACACCTTC. J is TRBJ1-2 and V is TRBV27; 10 bases are shared with TRBD1. V lost 1 base to trimming and J lost 10 bases; unmatched junction nucleotides: 15. The germline CDR1 and CDR2 sequences are MNHEY and SMNVEV (reference sequence). CDR3 size: 17 residues.

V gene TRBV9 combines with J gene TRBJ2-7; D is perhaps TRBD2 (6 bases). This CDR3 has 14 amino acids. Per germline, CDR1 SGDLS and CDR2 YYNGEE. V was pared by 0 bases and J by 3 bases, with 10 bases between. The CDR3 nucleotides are TGTGCCAGCAGCGTAGAGGGAGGTGGCTACGAGCAGTACTTC. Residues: CASSVEGGGYEQYF.

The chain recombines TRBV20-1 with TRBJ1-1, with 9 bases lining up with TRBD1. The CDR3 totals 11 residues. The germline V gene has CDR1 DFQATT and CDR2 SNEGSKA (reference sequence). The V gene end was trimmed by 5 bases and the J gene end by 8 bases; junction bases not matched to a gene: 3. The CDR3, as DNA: TGCAGTGCTCCACAGGGGGCCGAAGCTTTCTTT. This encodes CSAPQGAEAFF.

CDR3 region: CASSFQGQGGYGELFF. The CDR3 nucleotides read TGTGCCAGCAGTTTCCAGGGACAGGGGGGGTACGGGGAGCTGTTTTTT. The chain employs TRBV6-5 and TRBJ2-2, with 11 bases aligning to TRBD1. Trimming at V came to 4 bases and at J to 7 bases, leaving 8 bases not matched to a gene. This CDR3 is 16 amino acids long. Germline assignment: CDR1 MNHEY and CDR2 SVGAGI.

In DNA, the CDR3 is TGCGCCAGCAGCCAACCTCTTCGGCGTGGACTGATCGCCCCGAACACCGGGGAGCTGTTTTTT. The encoded protein is CASSQPLRRGLIAPNTGELFF. The chain uses TRBV4-3 and TRBJ2-2; tentative D call: TRBD2 (5 bases). The CDR3 is 21 residues long. Germline CDR1 is LGHNA and CDR2 is YSLEER. Trimming removed 2 bases from V and 0 bases from J, with 25 bases in between.

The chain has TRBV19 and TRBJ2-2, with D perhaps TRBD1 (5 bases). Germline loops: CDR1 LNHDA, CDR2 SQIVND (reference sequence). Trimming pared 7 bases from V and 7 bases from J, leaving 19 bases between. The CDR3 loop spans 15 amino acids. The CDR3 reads CASKGQGGFGGELFF. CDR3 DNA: TGTGCCAGTAAAGGGCAGGGCGGATTCGGCGGGGAGCTGTTTTTT.